Listed below are T cell receptor beta chains from one sample, sequenced in a study of blood T cell repertoires in COVID-19. TCRdb keeps only in-frame clones here, not all; method: immunoSEQ multiplex PCR. The table lists 200,000 to 250,000 clones, roughly 80% of them singletons. The sequenced sample consisted of peripheral blood. These receptors originate from a woman in her 50s with acute or convalescent COVID-19. CDR3s leave out the opening cysteine and the closing phenylalanine or tryptophan.

V gene: TRBV20-1; J gene: TRBJ2-3; CDR3 protein: SASLSSTDTQY
V gene: TRBV5-1; J gene: TRBJ2-2; CDR3 protein: ASSLTSGANTGELF
V gene: TRBV30; J gene: TRBJ1-3; CDR3 protein: AWSVGPAGHGNTIY
V gene: TRBV4-1; J gene: TRBJ2-2; CDR3 protein: ASSQTGTPNTGELF
V gene: TRBV7-3; J gene: TRBJ1-1; CDR3 protein: ASSADRSREAF
V gene: TRBV10-3; J gene: TRBJ2-2; CDR3 protein: AISETGFYSNTGELF
V gene: TRBV6-6; J gene: TRBJ1-2; CDR3 protein: ASSPQGGDGYT
V gene: TRBV6-6; J gene: TRBJ1-6; CDR3 protein: ASSYQGYNSPLH
V gene: TRBV4-2; J gene: TRBJ2-1; CDR3 protein: ASSQSGTTSNEQF
V gene: TRBV12-3/TRBV12-4; J gene: TRBJ2-3; CDR3 protein: ASSSRENTQY
V gene: TRBV19; J gene: TRBJ1-5; CDR3 protein: ASSSLANSNQPQH
V gene: TRBV7-9; J gene: TRBJ2-5; CDR3 protein: ASSDVGGETQY
V gene: TRBV19; J gene: TRBJ2-7; CDR3 protein: ASSMPGQLYEQY
V gene: TRBV5-1; J gene: TRBJ1-3; CDR3 protein: ASSLDVGPRNTIY
V gene: TRBV7-9; J gene: TRBJ1-1; CDR3 protein: ASSPRTGGFEAF
V gene: TRBV19; J gene: TRBJ2-7; CDR3 protein: ASSPGTGGSYEQY
V gene: TRBV5-1; J gene: TRBJ2-1; CDR3 protein: ASSLEGQPLPNEQF
V gene: TRBV7-8; J gene: TRBJ1-5; CDR3 protein: ASSLEGQGVWEPQH
V gene: TRBV4-1; J gene: TRBJ1-4; CDR3 protein: ASSQSGWGLGEKLF
V gene: TRBV10-2; J gene: TRBJ1-4; CDR3 protein: ASSSYRDKDEKLF
V gene: TRBV19; J gene: TRBJ1-6; CDR3 protein: ASSFAGQLNSPLH
V gene: TRBV5-1; J gene: TRBJ2-1; CDR3 protein: ASSLAPGLSYNEQF
V gene: TRBV5-1; J gene: TRBJ2-1; CDR3 protein: ASRPPGQSINEQF
V gene: TRBV10-1; J gene: TRBJ2-1; CDR3 protein: ASSESSGRSEQF
V gene: TRBV12-3/TRBV12-4; J gene: TRBJ1-1; CDR3 protein: ASSLVGQSGAF
V gene: TRBV29-1; J gene: TRBJ1-1; CDR3 protein: SVNEGNTEAF
V gene: TRBV27; J gene: TRBJ2-3; CDR3 protein: ASSYPPGAGTDTQY
V gene: TRBV7-2; J gene: TRBJ2-7; CDR3 protein: ASSLDGGQSYEQY
V gene: TRBV2; J gene: TRBJ2-7; CDR3 protein: ASQMGSSSSYEQY
V gene: TRBV30; J gene: TRBJ1-1; CDR3 protein: ALLGQAKAF
V gene: TRBV6-5; J gene: TRBJ1-1; CDR3 protein: ASSNSNTEAF
V gene: TRBV28; J gene: TRBJ1-2; CDR3 protein: ASSSSTVYGYT
V gene: TRBV24-1; J gene: TRBJ2-3; CDR3 protein: ATSDSDRVSDTQY
V gene: TRBV12-3/TRBV12-4; J gene: TRBJ2-2; CDR3 protein: ASSPLAGELF
V gene: TRBV9; J gene: TRBJ2-5; CDR3 protein: ASSVEPIGGGAGETQY
V gene: TRBV29-1; J gene: TRBJ1-1; CDR3 protein: SVRTGAAEAF
V gene: TRBV4-2; J gene: TRBJ1-1; CDR3 protein: ASSQNTGVDTEAF
V gene: TRBV18; J gene: TRBJ2-7; CDR3 protein: ASSNPGYYEQY
V gene: TRBV5-1; J gene: TRBJ1-2; CDR3 protein: ASSLDTANYGYT
V gene: TRBV19; J gene: TRBJ1-1; CDR3 protein: ASSKTPGQRNTEAF
V gene: TRBV10-3; J gene: TRBJ1-4; CDR3 protein: AISDGRQGNEKLF
V gene: TRBV4-2; J gene: TRBJ1-2; CDR3 protein: ASSLEVDYYGYT
V gene: TRBV5-4; J gene: TRBJ1-6; CDR3 protein: ASSLDSRGLH
V gene: TRBV7-2; J gene: TRBJ1-1; CDR3 protein: ASSLQGTMNTEAF
V gene: TRBV28; J gene: TRBJ2-6; CDR3 protein: ASSTAPGGANVLT
V gene: TRBV28; J gene: TRBJ2-3; CDR3 protein: ASSPHQGQGTDTQY
V gene: TRBV27; J gene: TRBJ1-1; CDR3 protein: ASRWTGVNTEAF
V gene: TRBV7-8; J gene: TRBJ1-1; CDR3 protein: ASSQPGEGANTEAF
V gene: TRBV7-9; J gene: TRBJ2-3; CDR3 protein: ASSLASVATSSTDTQY
V gene: TRBV5-4; J gene: TRBJ2-5; CDR3 protein: ASSPQATGQETQY
V gene: TRBV5-6; J gene: TRBJ2-7; CDR3 protein: ASSLGGVGREQY
V gene: TRBV5-4; J gene: TRBJ2-2; CDR3 protein: ASSGRGRANPGELF
V gene: TRBV6-5; J gene: TRBJ1-1; CDR3 protein: ASRGTGTSKTEAF
V gene: TRBV4-2; J gene: TRBJ1-2; CDR3 protein: ASSQGGSPEAGGYT
V gene: TRBV19; J gene: TRBJ2-3; CDR3 protein: ASSNRGVSTDTQY
V gene: TRBV2; J gene: TRBJ1-5; CDR3 protein: ASSGAPTGVGLRPQH
V gene: TRBV19; J gene: TRBJ1-4; CDR3 protein: ASSILDRGLEKLF
V gene: TRBV28; J gene: TRBJ2-6; CDR3 protein: AAGYIAFSGANVLT
V gene: TRBV14; J gene: TRBJ1-3; CDR3 protein: ASSQLSGNTIY
V gene: TRBV20-1; J gene: TRBJ2-7; CDR3 protein: SASGRGPGEQY